A selection of T cell receptor beta chains follows, all from one sample in a study of CD8+ T cells in alopecia areata. Profiled with immunoSEQ multiplex PCR; TCRdb holds only in-frame clones, not every one. The data show 140,000 to 150,000 clones, approximately 50% seen once. This material consisted of CD4+ T cells sorted from blood, taken at week 0. All receptors come from a human donor with alopecia areata. The CDR3 runs from the conserved cysteine through the conserved F or W.

j_gene: TRBJ1-2
v_gene: TRBV28
CDR3aa: CASSLGSQSGGGYTF

j_gene: TRBJ2-1
v_gene: TRBV29-1
CDR3aa: CSVQAGRGGSSYNEQFF

j_gene: TRBJ2-7
v_gene: TRBV30
CDR3aa: CAWSPRGKSYEQYF

j_gene: TRBJ2-3
v_gene: TRBV19
CDR3aa: CASSPPAGLDTQYF

j_gene: TRBJ2-5
v_gene: TRBV25-1
CDR3aa: CASSEQGNLKTQYF

j_gene: TRBJ2-3
v_gene: TRBV6-5
CDR3aa: CASTVPGGTDTQYF

j_gene: TRBJ2-2
v_gene: TRBV5-5
CDR3aa: CASSLGPGANTGELFF

j_gene: TRBJ1-1
v_gene: TRBV19
CDR3aa: CASSILEGGTEAFF

j_gene: TRBJ2-5
v_gene: TRBV30
CDR3aa: CAQNQGGETQYF

j_gene: TRBJ2-3
v_gene: TRBV5-4
CDR3aa: CASSLKGGKGTDTQYF

j_gene: TRBJ1-4
v_gene: TRBV23-1
CDR3aa: CASSQSGRINEKLFF

j_gene: TRBJ2-7
v_gene: TRBV13
CDR3aa: CASSQYSTRYEQYF

j_gene: TRBJ2-5
v_gene: TRBV6-5
CDR3aa: CASGTRGSQETQYF

j_gene: TRBJ1-2
v_gene: TRBV6-5
CDR3aa: CATYDRAYGYTF

j_gene: TRBJ2-7
v_gene: TRBV29-1
CDR3aa: CSVEDARGYEQYF

j_gene: TRBJ2-1
v_gene: TRBV7-9
CDR3aa: CASSRGQGVVNEQFF

j_gene: TRBJ2-1
v_gene: TRBV21-1
CDR3aa: CASEIMPSNNEQFF

j_gene: TRBJ2-3
v_gene: TRBV18
CDR3aa: CASSPGGTTDTQYF

j_gene: TRBJ2-3
v_gene: TRBV6-5
CDR3aa: CASSSGQGAGDTQYF

j_gene: TRBJ2-7
v_gene: TRBV29-1
CDR3aa: CSVEEVPYEQYF

j_gene: TRBJ1-4
v_gene: TRBV5-1
CDR3aa: CASSFRGPATNEKLFF

j_gene: TRBJ2-1
v_gene: TRBV19
CDR3aa: CASSMSGTGKAEQFF

j_gene: TRBJ2-7
v_gene: TRBV25-1
CDR3aa: CASAGTGGISAYEQYF

j_gene: TRBJ2-5
v_gene: TRBV2
CDR3aa: CASSEDRKGAQYF

j_gene: TRBJ1-1
v_gene: TRBV29-1
CDR3aa: CSGRRQGGYTEAFF

j_gene: TRBJ1-1
v_gene: TRBV29-1
CDR3aa: CSAGGPEDTEAFF

j_gene: TRBJ2-3
v_gene: TRBV7-2
CDR3aa: CASSLGQTPDTQYF

j_gene: TRBJ2-7
v_gene: TRBV4-1
CDR3aa: CASSQSELSYEQYF

j_gene: TRBJ2-7
v_gene: TRBV5-1
CDR3aa: CASSLGNYEQYF